This is a list of T cell receptor beta chains from one sample in a study of identical twins. TCRdb re-called the 5' RACE reads through MiXCR, storing one row per CDR3 protein. The sample lists 650,000 to 750,000 distinct CDR3 sequences, 21% occurring once. These data are also associated with another study on T cells expressing NK-cell markers.

Sequenced sample: PBMCs. These receptors were obtained from a woman younger than 35 in good health. CDR3s include the opening cysteine and the closing phenylalanine or tryptophan. Each record gives: V gene, CDR3 protein.

v_gene: TRBV12-3/TRBV12-4
CDR3aa: CASSLELAGAYEQYF

v_gene: TRBV10-1
CDR3aa: CASTHTGEGPAFF

v_gene: TRBV12-3/TRBV12-4
CDR3aa: CASTRTSGRGEETQYF

v_gene: TRBV7-2
CDR3aa: CASSLASGGTEAFF

v_gene: TRBV10-3
CDR3aa: CAITNGGSSYNEQFF

v_gene: TRBV6-1
CDR3aa: CASSELTGQNYGYTF

v_gene: TRBV29-1
CDR3aa: CSASDNTEAFF

v_gene: TRBV20-1
CDR3aa: CSARVRTLADTQYF

v_gene: TRBV20-1
CDR3aa: CSARGTRTYEQFF

v_gene: TRBV5-1
CDR3aa: CASSWTVDSPGQYF

v_gene: TRBV6-2/TRBV6-3
CDR3aa: CASSWGGTYQETQYF

v_gene: TRBV7-9
CDR3aa: CASSFLRIDLSEQFF

v_gene: TRBV6-5
CDR3aa: CASSYLRKHGFRRNTIYF

v_gene: TRBV12-3/TRBV12-4
CDR3aa: CASSPGITNEQFF

v_gene: TRBV10-3
CDR3aa: CATIGTHYEQYF

v_gene: TRBV29-1
CDR3aa: CSGGAWNTEAFF

v_gene: TRBV2
CDR3aa: CASSVGQLSQYGYTF

v_gene: TRBV20-1
CDR3aa: CSASIGNEQFF

v_gene: TRBV29-1
CDR3aa: CSVAKGRRYNEQFF

v_gene: TRBV6-6
CDR3aa: CASSYSIGGEAFF

v_gene: TRBV6-1
CDR3aa: CASSERGGTGELFF

v_gene: TRBV7-8
CDR3aa: CASSPQRGSYNEQFF

v_gene: TRBV6-1
CDR3aa: CASTPRGKNIQYF

v_gene: TRBV29-1
CDR3aa: CSVGTGGPYEQYF

v_gene: TRBV4-2
CDR3aa: CASSRLASGGSVDNEQFF

v_gene: TRBV7-9
CDR3aa: CASSSSGLYSPLHF

v_gene: TRBV29-1
CDR3aa: CSVIQGATEAFF

v_gene: TRBV29-1
CDR3aa: CSGRRMGSYNEQFF

v_gene: TRBV5-1
CDR3aa: CASSLAGYQETQYF

v_gene: TRBV9
CDR3aa: CASSVAGRKADTQYF

v_gene: TRBV10-1
CDR3aa: CASSERVLSEAFF